The clone carrying this T cell receptor (beta chain) appeared once. J was trimmed by 10 bases and V by 2 bases; bases with no gene match: 6. Germline lookup yields CDR1 KGHSH and CDR2 LQKENI. The CDR3 has 15 amino acids. The data were obtained in a study of blood T cell repertoires in COVID-19. Across the whole study: The samples span acute and convalescent COVID-19 from the United States, Italy and Spain. PBMCs, B-cell-depleted T cells, or T cells provided the cDNA or gDNA that made up the material.

Authors' processing steps: Estimates of nucleated cell counts were drawn from the amplification of reference gene primers. The method was immunoSEQ multiplex PCR; TCRdb's version includes in-frame clones alone and lacks a portion of them. D and trimming come from the DNA, and the V and J calls and clone size come from that table. The repertoire consists of some 80,000 clones, with about 85% occurring once and the leading ten covering approximately 10%. The V gene is TRBV18, the J gene TRBJ1-6, with 9 positions matching TRBD1. Sequences were obtained from peripheral blood. The sequence was collected from a human donor in a cohort sampled during active COVID-19. As DNA, the CDR3 is TGTGCCAGCTCACCAAGGGGACAGGGTGAGTCACCCCTCCACTTT. It is translated as CASSPRGQGESPLHF.